This entry concerns a single T cell receptor beta chain. TCRdb's table, derived via immunoSEQ multiplex PCR, lists solely in-frame clones and lacks some. The table has about 2.4 million clones, 80% to 95% seen once. The record originates from a study of shared clonotypes between healthy human individuals. V was cut by 7 bases and J by 2 bases, with 14 bases left in between. The length of the CDR3 is 14 residues. Germline CDR1 SNHLY, CDR2 FYNNEI. The sequence was obtained from a young man in good health. Some clones in this sample may be carry-over from other donors' samples. The sequencing input was naive CD4+ T cells from PBMCs. As for subset: CD45RA+ positively selected. V is TRBV2 and J is TRBJ1-2; the D is unclear. The chain's CDR3 is CASTYSERNYGYTF. CDR3 DNA sequence: TGTGCCAGCACCTACTCGGAGAGGAACTATGGCTACACCTTC.